These 31 T cell receptor beta chains originate from one sample sequenced in a study of shared clonotypes between healthy human individuals (dated by TCRdb to the early 2020s). The library was built by means of the immunoSEQ multiplex PCR assay. TCRdb re-hosts the immuneACCESS table, in-frame sequences only. Its copies lack some clones; in the studies checked, an unresolved V gene accounts for under half of them, and the cause for the rest is not known. A total of around 650,000 clones appear in this sample, 95% to 96% of them only once. Together, the top ten hold less than 0.13% of the sample. CD8 naive samples consisted of CD45RO-negative cells that were positively selected for CCR7, yielding a CD45RA+CCR7+ population without TemRA cells. Sequencing used naive CD8+ T cells sorted from blood. The sample's cell subset or site label is to be understood as: CD45RA+CCR7+. These receptors were taken from a woman younger than 45 in good health.

This rearrangement joins TRBV2 to TRBJ1-5; TRBD1 might be the D (5 bases). V lost 9 bases and J 8 bases, leaving 23 bases between the germline ends. The CDR3 has 15 residues. Germline assignment: CDR1 SNHLY and CDR2 FYNNEI. CDR3 in amino acids: CASTTIGAGREPQHF. In nucleotides, the CDR3 is TGTGCCAGTACAACAATAGGGGCCGGCCGGGAGCCCCAGCATTTT.

The V gene is TRBV9, the J gene TRBJ1-3, with D maybe TRBD1 (6 bases). Germline V gene lookup returns CDR1 SGDLS and CDR2 YYNGEE. CDR3 length: 15 amino acids. Trimming cost V 6 bases and J 3 bases, with 16 bases left between them. This CDR3 reads CASKGGSGHGNTIYF. CDR3 in DNA: TGTGCCAGCAAGGGGGGGTCAGGCCATGGAAACACCATATATTTT.

V and J are TRBV7-8 and TRBJ2-7, with D unresolved. CDR3 length: 13 amino acids. From germline, CDR1 is SGHVS and CDR2 FQNEAQ. V was trimmed by 1 base and J by 6 bases, leaving 10 bases between them. CDR3 bases: TGTGCCAGCAGCTTAGGGCCCCCTTCCGAGCAGTACTTC. Encoded protein: CASSLGPPSEQYF.

This chain joins TRBV6-6 and TRBJ1-5; no definite D call. The CDR3 loop spans 14 amino acids. Per the germline V gene, CDR1 is MNHNY and CDR2 is SVGAGI (reference sequence). V lost 2 bases, J lost 3 bases, and 8 bases lay in between. CDR3 residues: CASSYEKPNQPQHF. CDR3 sequence (DNA): TGTGCCAGCAGTTACGAAAAGCCCAATCAGCCCCAGCATTTT.

The rearrangement links TRBV28 to TRBJ1-1; the D gene is possibly TRBD1 (5 bases). The CDR3 sequence is 14 residues long. CDR1 is MDHEN and CDR2 is SYDVKM in the germline V gene. V dropped 2 bases and J dropped 8 bases, with 15 bases sitting between them. Written as DNA, the CDR3 is TGTGCCAGCAGTTTAAGGGTGGTCGGGGGGGAAGCTTTCTTT. Residues: CASSLRVVGGEAFF.

The chain employs TRBV28 and TRBJ1-2, with D possibly being TRBD1 (5 bases). Trimming stripped 2 bases from V and 3 bases from J, with 16 bases between. The CDR3 is 16 residues long. In germline, CDR1 is MDHEN, CDR2 SYDVKM. The CDR3 sequence: CASSLPTLTGYYGYTF. CDR3 sequence (DNA): TGTGCCAGCAGTTTACCCACTCTTACAGGATACTATGGCTACACCTTC.

The rearrangement links TRBV28 to TRBJ2-3; 8 bases line up with TRBD2. V trimming: 3 bases; J trimming: 3 bases; junction bases outside the gene matches: 5. CDR1 is MDHEN and CDR2 is SYDVKM in the germline V gene. The CDR3 loop spans 15 amino acids. CDR3 coding DNA: TGTGCCAGCAGTTTGACGCTAGCGGGTACAGATACGCAGTATTTT. Amino acids: CASSLTLAGTDTQYF.

The chain uses TRBV9 and TRBJ2-1; 8 positions agree with TRBD2. V trimming: 0 bases; J trimming: 4 bases; junction bases outside the gene matches: 3. CDR1 and CDR2 (germline): SGDLS, YYNGEE. CDR3 length: 15 amino acids. CDR3 coding DNA: TGTGCCAGCAGCGTAGTAGCGGGACATTACAATGAGCAGTTCTTC. This translates into CASSVVAGHYNEQFF.

The V call is TRBV4-1, the J call TRBJ2-5, with 10 bases lining up with TRBD2. The V gene end was trimmed by 4 bases and the J gene end by 2 bases; junction bases not matched to a gene: 4. CDR1 is MGHRA, CDR2 YSYEKL, per germline. This CDR3 is built from 15 residues. CDR3 region: CASSRTSGAQETQYF. The DNA of the CDR3 is TGCGCCAGCAGCCGTACTAGCGGGGCACAAGAGACCCAGTACTTC.

The DNA of the CDR3 is TGCGCCAGCAGCAGTACGACAGGGTCGGGCACTGAAGCTTTCTTT. It specifies CASSSTTGSGTEAFF. The chain is built from TRBV5-1 and TRBJ1-1, with TRBD1 matching 7 bases. V trimming: 4 bases; J trimming: 4 bases; junction bases outside the gene matches: 10. The germline CDR1 and CDR2 sequences are SGHRS and YFSETQ. CDR3 length: 15 amino acids.

The J gene is TRBJ2-6, the V gene TRBV5-4, with D hard to call. CDR1 and CDR2 (germline): SGHNT, YYREEE (reference sequence). There are 14 residues in the CDR3. Trimming shortened V by 0 bases and J by 4 bases, and 5 bases separated the two germline ends. The CDR3 bases are TGTGCCAGCAGCTTGGAATACGGGGCCAACGTCCTGACTTTC. Encoded protein: CASSLEYGANVLTF.

The chain has TRBV5-4 and TRBJ2-2; D gene unclear. V was clipped by 6 bases and J by 6 bases, with 9 bases between them. This CDR3 is built from 12 residues. CDR1 SGHNT and CDR2 YYREEE come from the germline V gene (reference sequence). The CDR3 DNA follows: TGTGCCAGCACGCCGCCGTCCGGGGAGCTGTTTTTT. Protein: CASTPPSGELFF. The full variable domain, with the rest looked up from reference TRBV5-4 and TRBJ2-2, is ETGVTQSPTHLIKTRGQQVTLRCSSQSGHNTVSWYQQALGQGPQFIFQYYREEENGRGNFPPRFSGLQFPNYSSELNVNALELDDSALYLCASTPPSGELFFGEGSRLTVL.

The genes are TRBV7-9 and TRBJ1-1, with D perhaps matching TRBD1 (5 bases). Germline V gene sequence: CDR1 SEHNR, CDR2 FQNEAQ (reference sequence). V shed 5 bases and J shed 5 bases, with 15 bases lying between them. CDR3 length equals 14 residues. As DNA, the CDR3 is TGTGCCAGCAGCCCCAATCTAGAGGGGACTGAAGCTTTCTTT. This encodes CASSPNLEGTEAFF.

Concerning this clone: The same CDR3 can be traced to other DNA sequences in this sample. This chain uses TRBV28 with TRBJ2-1; possibly TRBD1 for D (6 bases). Germline CDR1 reads MDHEN; CDR2 reads SYDVKM. The CDR3 covers 13 residues. V lost 3 bases and J lost 4, with 7 bases in between. CDR3 sequence reads: CASSLDSYNEQFF. CDR3 DNA sequence: TGTGCCAGCAGTTTGGACAGTTACAATGAGCAGTTCTTC. The full variable domain, completed using reference TRBV28 and TRBJ2-1, is DVKVTQSSRYLVKRTGEKVFLECVQDMDHENMFWYRQDPGLGLRLIYFSYDVKMKEKGDIPEGYSVSREKKERFSLILESASTNQTSMYLCASSLDSYNEQFFGPGTRLTVL.

The gene calls are TRBV9 and TRBJ2-2, with D maybe TRBD2 (5 bases). CDR1 and CDR2 from the germline V gene are SGDLS and YYNGEE. The V gene lost 0 bases and the J gene lost 2 bases, with 8 bases spanning the gap. The CDR3 is 15 residues long. The CDR3 DNA sequence: TGTGCCAGCAGCGTAGGAGGGTTTAACACCGGGGAGCTGTTTTTT. This codes for CASSVGGFNTGELFF.

This chain joins TRBV4-1 and TRBJ2-1; D is perhaps TRBD2 (6 bases). Germline V gene sequence: CDR1 MGHRA, CDR2 YSYEKL. The V and J ends lost 6 bases and 5 bases respectively, with 17 bases between them. This CDR3 has 15 amino acids. CDR3 loop: CASRLRGSGDNEQFF. The CDR3 nucleotides are TGCGCCAGCAGATTGAGGGGTAGCGGAGACAATGAGCAGTTCTTC.

This clone is a singleton in its sample. The rearrangement links TRBV27 to TRBJ2-1; the match to TRBD2 covers 14 bases. Unmatched junction bases numbered 10, after V lost 5 bases and J lost 4 bases. The CDR3 has 18 residues. Germline V gene data show CDR1 as MNHEY and CDR2 as SMNVEV (reference sequence). The CDR3 is CASSQGLAGDGGYNEQFF. In DNA form, the CDR3 reads TGTGCCAGCAGTCAGGGACTAGCGGGAGACGGTGGATACAATGAGCAGTTCTTC.

This chain links TRBV4-1 with TRBJ2-5; the D is unclear. CDR1 and CDR2 (germline): MGHRA, YSYEKL. Between the trimmed V and J ends, which lost 1 base and 7 bases, there was a span of 16 bases. CDR3 length: 15 amino acids. The CDR3 DNA reads TGCGCCAGCAGCCAAGTGAGTCCCCTACCGGGGACCCAGTACTTC. Translated: CASSQVSPLPGTQYF.

The chain joins TRBV28 to TRBJ1-2; D remains ambiguous. The germline CDR1 and CDR2 sequences are MDHEN and SYDVKM. The V end lost 8 bases, the J end lost 7 bases, and 23 bases lay between the germline ends. This CDR3 has 15 residues. CDR3 protein: CASELKASPSPGYTF. CDR3 nucleotide sequence: TGTGCCAGCGAATTAAAGGCAAGTCCATCACCTGGCTACACCTTC.

The rearrangement uses TRBV11-2 and TRBJ2-7, with 10 bases lining up with TRBD1. Trimming took 5 bases from V and 4 from J; bases not matched to a gene: 5. The germline V gene encodes CDR1 SGHAT and CDR2 FQNNGV. The CDR3 has 14 residues. The CDR3 sequence is CASSVPGQGYEQYF. CDR3 DNA sequence: TGTGCCAGCAGCGTACCGGGACAGGGGTACGAGCAGTACTTC. Using reference TRBV11-2 and TRBJ2-7 for the parts outside the CDR3, the full variable domain is EAGVAQSPRYKIIEKRQSVAFWCNPISGHATLYWYQQILGQGPKLLIQFQNNGVVDDSQLPKDRFSAERLKGVDSTLKIQPAKLEDSAVYLCASSVPGQGYEQYFGPGTRLTVT.

This chain uses TRBV2 with TRBJ2-1, with a weak D call TRBD1 (5 bases). Trimming removed 4 bases at V and 8 bases at J, with 18 bases between. The CDR3 covers 15 residues. Germline-derived CDR1 and CDR2 are SNHLY and FYNNEI. Here the CDR3 DNA reads TGTGCCAGCAGTGCGAAGGCAGGGTATCGCGATGAGCAGTTCTTC. Amino acids: CASSAKAGYRDEQFF.

The chain has TRBV28 and TRBJ2-1, with 10 bases lining up with TRBD2. Germline CDR1 and CDR2: MDHEN and SYDVKM. This CDR3 is built from 16 residues. After removal of 5 bases from V and 6 bases from J, the junction contained 10 bases not matched to a gene. CDR3 sequence: CASSPLAGVAGNEQFF. CDR3 bases: TGTGCCAGCAGTCCGCTAGCGGGAGTAGCGGGCAATGAGCAGTTCTTC.

The chain is built from TRBV29-1 and TRBJ2-7; TRBD1 aligns across 8 bases. Germline V gene data show CDR1 as SQVTM and CDR2 as ANQGSEA. The ends lost 1 base at V and 2 bases at J; junction bases unmatched: 16. CDR3 size: 18 residues. The CDR3 here is CSVEVNDRGPEQPYEQYF. The CDR3 DNA is TGCAGCGTTGAAGTAAATGACAGGGGCCCAGAACAACCCTACGAGCAGTACTTC.

The rearrangement links TRBV28 to TRBJ2-5; tentative D call: TRBD2 (5 bases). The V gene lost 5 bases and the J gene lost 1 base, with 8 bases spanning the gap. CDR1 is MDHEN, CDR2 SYDVKM, per germline. CDR3 length: 13 amino acids. CDR3 amino acids: CASSEGIQETQYF. Written as DNA, the CDR3 is TGTGCCAGCAGTGAGGGTATCCAAGAGACCCAGTACTTC.

The chain recombines TRBV7-8 with TRBJ2-3; 11 bases fit TRBD2. Germline V lookup: CDR1 SGHVS, CDR2 FQNEAQ. The CDR3 spans 16 residues. The ends lost 5 bases at V and 2 bases at J; junction bases unmatched: 6. The CDR3: CASSPGLAANTDTQYF. CDR3 DNA: TGTGCCAGCAGCCCGGGACTAGCGGCGAACACAGATACGCAGTATTTT.

The V call is TRBV2, the J call TRBJ2-5; 8 bases line up with TRBD1. The J call may be incorrect, as the DNA end agrees better with TRBJ2-7. There are 14 residues in the CDR3. Germline V gives CDR1 SNHLY, CDR2 FYNNEI. CDR3 bases: TGTGCCAGCTCTAACCGGGACAGGCTCTACGAGCAGTACTTC. Translation gives CASSNRDRLYEQYF.

The chain links TRBV14 to TRBJ1-5, with unresolved D. Germline CDR1 and CDR2: SGHDN and FVKESK. This CDR3 has 13 residues. V was clipped by 0 bases and J by 7 bases, with 7 bases between them. The CDR3, as DNA: TGTGCCAGCAGCCAAGATGTGAGGCAGCCCCAGCATTTT. As protein: CASSQDVRQPQHF.

CDR3: CASSKSTDTQYF. CDR3 DNA sequence: TGTGCCAGCAGTAAAAGCACAGATACGCAGTATTTT. This rearrangement joins TRBV28 to TRBJ2-3, with D unclear. Trimming stripped 5 bases from V and 0 bases from J, with 3 bases between. The length of the CDR3 is 12 residues. Germline CDR1 and CDR2: MDHEN and SYDVKM.

J is TRBJ2-1 and V is TRBV25-1; 10 bases agree with TRBD2. CDR1 is MGHDK, CDR2 SYGVNS, per germline. Trimming at V came to 5 bases and at J to 8 bases, leaving 9 bases not matched to a gene. The CDR3 covers 15 residues. DNA of the CDR3: TGTGCCAGCAGTATCCTAGCGGGAGTTCTTCATGAGCAGTTCTTC. Translated, it gives CASSILAGVLHEQFF.

V gene TRBV4-1 combines with J gene TRBJ1-1, with D perhaps TRBD1 (6 bases). CDR1 and CDR2 from the germline V gene are MGHRA and YSYEKL. Trimming removed 7 bases from V and 5 bases from J, with 11 bases in between. The CDR3 extends over 12 amino acids. The CDR3 DNA reads TGCGCCAGCAAAGGGGGGCTTACTGAAGCTTTCTTT. As protein: CASKGGLTEAFF.

For the CDR3, the DNA is TGTGCCAGCAGTGTTGGCGACCTCGTGGCCTCTGGGGCCAACGTCCTGACTTTC. Protein sequence: CASSVGDLVASGANVLTF. This chain links TRBV6-1 with TRBJ2-6, with D unclear. CDR3 length: 18 amino acids. With 4 bases removed from V and 0 bases from J, the gap between germline ends came to 16 bases. The germline V gene encodes CDR1 MNHNS and CDR2 SASEGT.